This TCR beta chain derives from a study of T-cell reconstitution after alpha-beta-depleted transplantation in children. This CDR3 has 13 residues. V was shortened by 6 bases and J by 11 bases, with 20 bases between the two germline ends. Points on this clonotype: What it binds is not known.

A library of TCRbeta sequences, prepared with unique molecular identifiers, was generated. TCRdb reanalysed the PCR reads using MiXCR and keeps one entry per CDR3 protein. Of 700,000 to 950,000 distinct CDR3 sequences listed, 15% to 20% are singletons. Study-level findings and limits: Surviving recipient T cells and thymic progenitors accounted for the high day-60 TCRbeta diversity observed in some patients. Newly produced T cells mostly accounted for T-cell counts and diversity one year post-transplant.

The rearrangement joins TRBV12-3 or TRBV12-4 to TRBJ2-7, with D possibly matching TRBD2 (6 bases). The receptor's source is a male patient younger than 18 who had a stem cell transplant for acute lymphoblastic leukemia, so the T cells may come from the graft donor. Specimen: PBMCs, mostly from graft donor cells, collected 360 days after TCRalphabeta/CD19-depleted stem cell transplant. The CDR3 region has the DNA TGTGCCAGCAGGCGGGACCGGGCTTTAAAGGAGTACTTC. This codes for CASRRDRALKEYF.